The T cell receptor (beta chain) described here comes from a study of naive and memory T cell subsets. This clonotype has more than one count but fewer than ten. The antigen remains undetermined. The beta constant-region primer was an equimolar mix of two oligonucleotides covering TRBC1 and TRBC2. The ligated cDNA underwent four PCR rounds using SP2 and nested alpha and beta constant-region primers. TCRdb ran MiXCR on the UMI-ligation and nested PCR reads and lists one entry per CDR3 protein. The profile covers over 110,000 distinct CDR3 sequences, with approximately 21% appearing a single time and 0.5% to 0.75% taken by the ten largest. This CDR3 contains 15 residues. From germline, CDR1 is MNHEY and CDR2 SMNVEV (reference sequence). Trimming left V 8 bases short and J 4 bases short, with 17 bases between. CD8 T cells were positively selected from what remained after CD4 positive selection. Cells stained for CD3, CD4, CD8, CD45RA and CD27 were sorted into four subsets.

Study results and limitations: Naive and memory repertoire findings lacked a ground truth for validation. A few larger clonotypes appeared in naive repertoires, especially CD8, possibly memory cells re-expressing CD45RA. Naive and memory subsets had different power law exponents for TCR abundance.

Sample: naive CD8+ T cells from blood. The V gene is TRBV27, the J gene TRBJ2-2; D is possibly TRBD1 (5 bases). The receptor comes from a human donor in good health. The CDR3 loop reads CASYSSGIRTGELFF. The CDR3 DNA sequence: TGTGCCAGCTACTCATCAGGGATTCGCACCGGGGAGCTGTTTTTT.